This T cell receptor beta chain was found in a study of CD8+CD57+ T cells in acquired aplastic anemia. Across the study: The study obtained an average of 3.2 ug of DNA from sorted CD4+ and CD8+ cells.

The sequenced patients had an expansion of CD8+CD57+ cells seen by flow cytometry. Blood samples were obtained from patients who had received no prior therapy. Only a few counts were recorded for this clonotype. No antigen is known for it. Researchers used genomic DNA as the template to profile TCR beta VDJ and CDR3. From the reads, TCRdb called clonotypes with MiXCR, one entry per CDR3 protein. Of around 170,000 distinct CDR3 sequences in the sample, around 45% were seen once. The V end was cut by 10 bases, the J end by 0 bases, with 15 bases between. The V gene's germline CDR1 is MNHEY and CDR2 SMNVEV (reference sequence). The CDR3 has 14 residues. Findings of the study overall: CD8+ Simpson's diversity showed no significant patient-control difference. Between patients and controls, about 31 CD8+ CDR3 sequences were found in common.

This sequence originates from a human donor with aplastic anemia. The genes are TRBV27 and TRBJ1-2; no firm D call. The specimen was sorted CD4+, CD8+, or CD8+CD57+ T cells (not recorded which) from PBMCs. CDR3 nucleotides: TGTGCCACCCTGGGTCGGGGAGCTAACTATGGCTACACCTTC. As protein: CATLGRGANYGYTF.